This T cell receptor beta chain was sequenced in a study of human T cells and chemical hapten exposure. Study conclusions and caveats: With DPC sensitization, TCRs exceeding 1 in 1000 frequency showed no change.

A note on this clonotype: Its antigen is unknown.

TCRdb reprocessed the RACE reads with MiXCR, giving one entry per CDR3 protein. The table shows approximately 38,000 distinct CDR3 sequences, with over 9.5% occurring only once. Time point noted: pre-sensitization, week 0. Stated treatment: therapeutic diphenylcyclopropenone sensitization with weekly scalp DPC. This sequence was found in a man aged 30-40 years with alopecia areata. Some clones in this sample may be carry-over from other donors' samples. The sample here was whole blood, taken in connection with sensitization to the hapten diphenylcyclopropenone (DPC).

The DNA for the CDR3 is TGCAGCGTTACCATAGCGGGAGTGAGAGAGACCCAGTACTTC. Its protein is CSVTIAGVRETQYF. The chain combines TRBV29-1 with TRBJ2-5; 9 nucleotides match TRBD2. Per germline, CDR1 SQVTM and CDR2 ANQGSEA. There are 14 residues in the CDR3. Losses at the gene ends were 5 bases for V and 4 bases for J; bases not matched to a gene: 8.